This record concerns one T cell receptor beta chain sequence. Its antigen remains undetermined. The record has no base qualities; no much larger clone is one base away. Donors were healthy HIV-negative adults with no recently reported acute infections or vaccinations. Only Caucasian adults living in Nashville, Tennessee, USA were represented among the donors. CD4+ T cells were enriched by magnetic negative selection, after which naive cells were positively selected on CD45RA and the negative fraction was taken as the memory subset. After blood collection by leukapheresis, PBMCs were isolated using Ficoll-Histopaque density gradient centrifugation and then cryopreserved in the vapor phase of liquid nitrogen. Analytical flow cytometry was used to check the purity and quantity of every magnetically sorted T cell population. Each sorted fraction had its genomic DNA isolated and then quantified by UV absorbance on a Nanodrop 2000c.

Using the deep immunoSEQ assay, TCR CDR3 regions were amplified from genomic DNA by multiplex PCR. Extracted genomic DNA from each cell subset was spread evenly across all wells of several immunoSEQ 96-well plates, with each plate serving as a replicate. For sorted subsets, each replicate PCR was loaded with roughly 190 ng genomic DNA, equivalent to 25,000 to 35,000 T cell genomes. The purified libraries were quantified using a Qubit 3.0 fluorometer, sized with a Bioanalyzer 2100, and then quantified again using the KAPA Library Quantification kit. Each immunoSEQ 96-well plate was sequenced on its own single-read 150-cycle Illumina NextSeq 550 flow cell. The original methods were these. Because the immunoSEQ output held only junctional sequences and lacked quality scores, the filtering could not match the filtering applied to full-length reads. Sequences were annotated with PyIR, a Python wrapper for IgBLAST v1.9, using IMGT germline references to assign V/J genes and CDR3. Any read was removed if the V/J assignment was weak (E-value above 1e-6), the CDR3 was missing, or the read contained stop codons, out-of-frame junctions, or ambiguous translated residues. V3J clonotypes were defined as sequences sharing an identical inferred V gene, J gene, and CDR3 amino acid sequence. The percentage overlap between two repertoires was calculated by dividing the number of shared unique clonotypes by the size of the smaller repertoire. Repertoire richness was assessed with RTK rarefaction, the Chao1 estimator, and Recon v2.1 estimates of unobserved clonotypes. OLGA was used to compute generation probabilities for all TCRbeta clonotypes that the gDNA method yielded from a few donors. TCRdb retrieved this table from immuneACCESS and kept in-frame rearrangements only. Not all clones are present; in checked studies, unresolved V genes account for under half, and no reason is known for the remainder. The DNA gave D and trimming, while V, J and clone size come from that table. In all, the sample holds 2 million to 2.5 million clones, and less than 95% of those were seen once. Approximately 0.39% of the sample is held by the ten biggest clonotypes.

The entry originates in a study of shared clonotypes between healthy human individuals (TCRdb year 2020). A note on the overall study: Three men and two women, aged 18 to 49 years, made up the cohort. Per donor, three plates each were used for CD4 naive and CD4 memory, two for CD8 naive, and one for CD8 memory. The study deeply sequenced blood TCR repertoires of roughly five healthy adults to estimate repertoire size and the extent of clonotype sharing between individuals. Different laboratories and diverse techniques were used to prepare libraries and sequence TCR repertoires, to increase sequencing depth and limit assay-specific biases. Between about 0.9 and 9 billion PBMCs per donor were obtained by leukapheresis. What the authors observed across the whole study: Across a handful of donors, 5% to 6% of naive CD4, roughly 3.5% of naive CD8, 2.3% of memory CD4, and approximately 0.4% of memory CD8 clonotypes were shared. Sampling was limited to blood, and TCR repertoires in tissue likely differ from TCR repertoires in blood. Clonotypes shared by all four sorted-subset donors showed higher generation probabilities than non-shared clonotypes. Rarefaction of sorted-subset datasets indicated incomplete sequencing despite the large sequencing depth. The genetic and exposure-history diversity represented was limited by the small number of donors. Larger estimated clonotype richness was generally found for naive subsets than for memory subsets. Pairwise subsampling indicated that sequencing depth was expected to affect the degree of clonotype sharing among donors.

This clonotype was obtained from a man between 18 and 29 years old in good health. Some clones in this sample may be carry-over from other donors' samples. Sequences were obtained from naive CD4+ T cells from PBMCs. The meaning of the sample's cell subset or site label: CD45RA+ positively selected.

CDR3 sequence: CASSALGGAPEAFF. The DNA reads as follows: TGTGCCAGCAGCGCCCTAGGGGGGGCTCCTGAAGCTTTCTTT. The rearranged chain carries TRBV14 and TRBJ1-1, with TRBD1 perhaps the D gene, on 6 matching bases. The germline V gene specifies SGHDN as CDR1 and FVKESK as CDR2. V is pared back by 5 bases and J by 6 bases, with 16 bases lying between the germline termini. The cysteine opens and the phenylalanine closes a CDR3 of 14 amino acids. The sequence is cut down to CDR3 DNA, 42 bases in frame from base 1.